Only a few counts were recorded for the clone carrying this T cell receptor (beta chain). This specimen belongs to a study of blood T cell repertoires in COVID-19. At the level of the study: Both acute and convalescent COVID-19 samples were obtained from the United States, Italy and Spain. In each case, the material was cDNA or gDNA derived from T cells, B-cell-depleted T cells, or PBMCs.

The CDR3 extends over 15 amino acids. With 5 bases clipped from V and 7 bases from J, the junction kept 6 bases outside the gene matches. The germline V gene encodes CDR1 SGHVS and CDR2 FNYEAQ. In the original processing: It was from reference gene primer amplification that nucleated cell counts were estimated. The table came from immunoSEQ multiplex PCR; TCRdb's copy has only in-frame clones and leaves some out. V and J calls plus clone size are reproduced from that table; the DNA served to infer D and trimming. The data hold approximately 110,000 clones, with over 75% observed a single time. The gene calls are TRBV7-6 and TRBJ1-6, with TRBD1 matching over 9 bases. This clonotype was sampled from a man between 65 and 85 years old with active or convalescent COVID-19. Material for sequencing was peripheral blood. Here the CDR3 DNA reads TGTGCCAGCAGCGCTCTGGGACAGGGAAATTCACCCCTCCACTTT. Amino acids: CASSALGQGNSPLHF.